This T cell receptor beta chain is drawn from a study of T cells in Graves' hyperthyroidism and ophthalmopathy. This CDR3 comprises 16 residues. The V end lost 2 bases, the J end lost 2 bases, and 12 bases lay between the germline ends. From RNA transcripts, TCR beta CDR3 regions were amplified. HTBI primers were used for first-round RT-PCR of the TCR CDR3. TCRdb re-derived calls from the multiplex PCR reads in MiXCR, one entry per CDR3 protein. The repertoire holds some 510,000 distinct CDR3 sequences, more than 20% seen once, with 26% in the top ten. This clonotype was recorded at least ten times. The chain carries TRBV12-3 or TRBV12-4 and TRBJ2-2, with D perhaps TRBD1 (6 bases). The receptor was derived from a man between 18 and 35 years old with Graves' hyperthyroidism. The sequenced sample was blood. The CDR3 loop reads CASSLLGAPNTGELFF. CDR3 sequence (DNA): TGTGCCAGCAGTTTATTGGGGGCACCTAACACCGGGGAGCTGTTTTTT.